A single sample gave rise to the 22 T cell receptor beta chains below, sequenced in a study of blood T cell repertoires in COVID-19. Repertoires were generated with immunoSEQ multiplex PCR, while TCRdb's copy carries only in-frame clones and drops some. Among some 170,000 clones listed, 87% were seen once. Sequenced input: peripheral blood. These receptors originate from a woman in her forties or fifties with acute or convalescent COVID-19.

This clone was found a few times. The V call is TRBV13, the J call TRBJ2-7; a possible D gene is TRBD1 (7 bases). Trimming took 5 bases from V and 6 from J, leaving 20 bases between them. This CDR3 has 15 residues. The germline V gene has CDR1 PRHDT and CDR2 FYEKMQ (reference sequence). CDR3 in amino acids: CASSLPGGPSAEQYF. The CDR3 DNA reads TGTGCCAGCAGCCTCCCAGGGGGGCCGTCAGCCGAGCAGTACTTC.

The V and J genes are TRBV7-2 and TRBJ2-3; 7 bases line up with TRBD2. The CDR3 extends over 15 amino acids. Germline V CDR1 and CDR2: SGHTA, FQGNSA. Trimming took 5 bases from V and 5 from J; bases not matched to a gene: 10. CDR3 sequence (DNA): TGTGCCAGCAGCCTCGCGGGGGATCGGGGAGATACGCAGTATTTT. Translating it yields CASSLAGDRGDTQYF.

The chain recombines TRBV29-1 with TRBJ1-5, with a possible D match to TRBD1 (5 bases). Trimming pared 7 bases from V and 2 bases from J, leaving 18 bases between. Germline CDR1 SQVTM, CDR2 ANQGSEA. This CDR3 region has 15 residues. In DNA, the CDR3 is TGCAGCGCCGGAAACGGGGGATACGGCAATCAGCCCCAGCATTTT. Translated, it gives CSAGNGGYGNQPQHF.

This sequence joins TRBV19 and TRBJ1-5; TRBD1 is a possible D gene (5 bases). V was pared by 2 bases and J by 2 bases, with 10 bases between. Germline V gives CDR1 LNHDA, CDR2 SQIVND (reference sequence). The CDR3 sequence is 15 residues long. The CDR3 bases are TGTGCCAGTAGTATATCTGGGGCCCGCAATCAGCCCCAGCATTTT. Translated: CASSISGARNQPQHF.

This chain connects TRBV2 to TRBJ2-7, with 11 positions matching TRBD2. This CDR3 has 14 residues. Unmatched junction bases numbered 3, after V lost 6 bases and J lost 2 bases. The germline CDR1 and CDR2 sequences are SNHLY and FYNNEI. The CDR3, as DNA: TGTGCCAGCAGGGTAGCGGGGGGGCCCTACGAGCAGTACTTC. Its translation: CASRVAGGPYEQYF. Together with reference TRBV2 and TRBJ2-7, the CDR3 gives the full variable domain: EPEVTQTPSHQVTQMGQEVILRCVPISNHLYFYWYRQILGQKVEFLVSFYNNEISEKSEIFDDQFSVERPDGSNFTLKIRSTKLEDSAMYFCASRVAGGPYEQYFGPGTRLTVT.

This clone was observed a handful of times. The chain combines TRBV5-1 with TRBJ1-6; D unresolved. The V end was cut by 0 bases, the J end by 7 bases, with 8 bases between. Germline loops: CDR1 SGHRS, CDR2 YFSETQ. The CDR3 length is 14 residues. This CDR3 reads CASSLGRENSPLHF. The CDR3 DNA is TGCGCCAGCAGCTTGGGACGGGAGAATTCACCCCTCCACTTT.

This chain joins TRBV6-2 or TRBV6-3 and TRBJ2-7, with 10 bases matching TRBD1. V trimming: 0 bases; J trimming: 6 bases; junction bases outside the gene matches: 5. This CDR3 is built from 15 residues. Germline V gives CDR1 MNHEY, CDR2 SVGEGT. DNA for the CDR3: TGTGCCAGCAGTTACTCGGGACAGGGGATAGGCGAGCAGTACTTC. This codes for CASSYSGQGIGEQYF.

The chain uses TRBV18 and TRBJ2-5; a possible D gene is TRBD1 (5 bases). Looked up from germline, CDR1 is KGHSH and CDR2 is LQKENI. The V and J ends lost 2 bases and 1 base respectively, with 14 bases between them. The CDR3 spans 16 residues. CDR3 DNA: TGTGCCAGCTCACCATCTGACAGCCACCTCCAAGAGACCCAGTACTTC. Protein product: CASSPSDSHLQETQYF.

This chain uses TRBV14 with TRBJ1-3, with 8 bases fitting TRBD1. CDR1 and CDR2 (germline): SGHDN, FVKESK. V was pared by 2 bases and J by 7 bases, with 10 bases of the junction left unmatched. This CDR3 region has 16 residues. The CDR3 DNA reads TGTGCCAGCAGCCAACCGACAGGGGCAGAAAGGAACACCATATATTTT. It translates to CASSQPTGAERNTIYF.

The rearrangement links TRBV5-1 to TRBJ1-1; tentatively, D is TRBD1 (5 bases). CDR1 is SGHRS, CDR2 YFSETQ, per germline. Trimming pared 0 bases from V and 3 bases from J, leaving 9 bases between. The CDR3 spans 14 residues. The CDR3 sequence: CASSLEDKYTEAFF. CDR3 nucleotides: TGCGCCAGCAGCTTGGAGGACAAATACACTGAAGCTTTCTTT. The variable domain in full, completed from reference TRBV5-1 and TRBJ1-1, reads KAGVTQTPRYLIKTRGQQVTLSCSPISGHRSVSWYQQTPGQGLQFLFEYFSETQRNKGNFPGRFSGRQFSNSRSEMNVSTLELGDSALYLCASSLEDKYTEAFFGQGTRLTVV.

This sequence joins TRBV2 and TRBJ1-5; D possibly corresponds to TRBD1 (6 bases). The CDR3 has 16 residues. Trimming pared 2 bases from V and 0 bases from J, leaving 11 bases between. Per the germline V gene, CDR1 is SNHLY and CDR2 is FYNNEI. This CDR3 is CASSETQGYSNQPQHF. DNA of the CDR3: TGTGCCAGCAGTGAAACCCAGGGGTATAGCAATCAGCCCCAGCATTTT.

This clone was detected once. The CDR3 loop is CASSVEPRGGARETQYF. CDR3 nucleotide sequence: TGTGCCAGCAGCGTAGAACCCCGCGGGGGGGCCCGCGAGACCCAGTACTTC. This sequence joins TRBV9 and TRBJ2-5; TRBD2 matches at 9 bases. Germline V CDR1 and CDR2: SGDLS, YYNGEE. The junction had 11 bases not matched to a gene; V was cut back by 0 bases and J by 5 bases. The CDR3 is 17 residues long.

This clone was counted a single time. The chain carries TRBV7-2 and TRBJ1-1, with no clear D. CDR1 is SGHTA, CDR2 FQGNSA, per germline. V was cut by 2 bases and J by 1 base, with 11 bases left in between. This CDR3 is 15 amino acids long. CDR3 region: CASSLFGETNTEAFF. CDR3 in DNA: TGTGCCAGCAGCTTATTCGGGGAGACGAACACTGAAGCTTTCTTT. The full variable domain, with the rest looked up from reference TRBV7-2 and TRBJ1-1, is GAGVSQSPSNKVTEKGKDVELRCDPISGHTALYWYRQSLGQGLEFLIYFQGNSAPDKSGLPSDRFSAERTGGSVSTLTIQRTQQEDSAVYLCASSLFGETNTEAFFGQGTRLTVV.

The chain combines TRBV5-6 with TRBJ2-5, with D perhaps TRBD1 (5 bases). V was pared by 5 bases and J by 3 bases, with 17 bases between. The CDR3 is 15 amino acids. CDR1 is SGHDT and CDR2 is YYEEEE in the germline V gene. The CDR3 DNA sequence: TGTGCCAGCAGATGGAAAGGGGCAATTAAAGAGACCCAGTACTTC. It codes for CASRWKGAIKETQYF.

The J gene is TRBJ1-2, the V gene TRBV24-1; D call uncertain. This CDR3 comprises 13 residues. Per the germline V gene, CDR1 is KGHDR and CDR2 is SFDVKD. Trimming took off 4 bases at V and 8 bases at J, with 13 bases between the two ends. The CDR3 sequence is CATSEFVYAGYTF. CDR3 DNA: TGTGCCACCAGTGAATTTGTCTATGCGGGCTACACCTTC.

The chain carries TRBV13 and TRBJ2-5, with D possibly matching TRBD1 (6 bases). The CDR3 sequence is 13 residues long. The germline gives CDR1 PRHDT, CDR2 FYEKMQ (reference sequence). V was cut by 4 bases and J by 3 bases, with 9 bases left in between. CDR3 in amino acids: CASSSQGKETQYF. The CDR3 DNA is TGTGCCAGCAGCTCGCAGGGGAAAGAGACCCAGTACTTC.

This sequence joins TRBV5-1 and TRBJ2-7, with TRBD2 matching over 7 bases. Germline V CDR1 and CDR2: SGHRS, YFSETQ. V lost 0 bases, J lost 3 bases, and 9 bases stayed unmatched. This CDR3 spans 16 amino acids. The CDR3 DNA reads TGCGCCAGCAGCTTGGGGAGGGGAGGGCAGGTCTACGAGCAGTACTTC. Translating it yields CASSLGRGGQVYEQYF.

The rearrangement uses TRBV19 and TRBJ1-3; possible D gene TRBD1, 5 bases. Germline V gene data show CDR1 as LNHDA and CDR2 as SQIVND (reference sequence). V lost 4 bases and J lost 1, with 8 bases in between. CDR3 length equals 14 residues. For the CDR3, the DNA is TGTGCCAGTAGTACGTCAGGGTCTGGAAACACCATATATTTT. The encoded protein is CASSTSGSGNTIYF.

The chain has TRBV6-2 or TRBV6-3 and TRBJ1-1; D uncertain. Trimming cost V 0 bases and J 5 bases, with 10 bases left between them. Germline values: CDR1 MNHEY, CDR2 SVGEGT. The CDR3 loop spans 14 amino acids. The CDR3 sequence: CASSYSRSLTEAFF. CDR3 DNA: TGTGCCAGCAGTTACTCGAGGTCGCTTACTGAAGCTTTCTTT.

The chain recombines TRBV19 with TRBJ2-2, with 8 bases fitting TRBD2. The ends lost 1 base at V and 7 bases at J; junction bases unmatched: 2. The CDR3 sequence is 14 residues long. Looked up from germline, CDR1 is LNHDA and CDR2 is SQIVND (reference sequence). The CDR3 loop is CASSIGREDGELFF. For the CDR3, the DNA is TGTGCCAGTAGTATAGGGCGGGAGGACGGGGAGCTGTTTTTT.

This clone was recorded only once. V usage is TRBV7-9 and J usage is TRBJ2-1; D perhaps matches TRBD1 (7 bases). The CDR3 spans 16 residues. Deletions cut 3 bases from V and 0 bases from J, with 12 bases between. The germline gives CDR1 SEHNR, CDR2 FQNEAQ (reference sequence). CDR3 bases: TGTGCCAGCAGCTTCAGGGGGGAGAGCTCCTACAATGAGCAGTTCTTC. The encoded protein is CASSFRGESSYNEQFF.

J is TRBJ2-2 and V is TRBV5-1, with D tentatively TRBD2 (6 bases). V lost 3 bases and J lost 4, with 10 bases in between. CDR1 SGHRS and CDR2 YFSETQ come from the germline V gene. The CDR3 sequence is 14 residues long. This CDR3 reads CASSSTRSTGELFF. CDR3 DNA sequence: TGCGCCAGCAGCTCGACTAGGAGCACCGGGGAGCTGTTTTTT. Full variable domain (outside the CDR3, taken from reference TRBV5-1 and TRBJ2-2): KAGVTQTPRYLIKTRGQQVTLSCSPISGHRSVSWYQQTPGQGLQFLFEYFSETQRNKGNFPGRFSGRQFSNSRSEMNVSTLELGDSALYLCASSSTRSTGELFFGEGSRLTVL.